This T cell receptor beta chain was sequenced for a study of PD-L1 blockade in urothelial cancer. Assay: immunoSEQ multiplex PCR; the TCRdb copy retains only in-frame clones and omits some. The table shows more than 85,000 clones, with over 80% occurring only once. V gave up 4 bases and J gave up 11 bases; unmatched junction bases: 8. The CDR3 extends over 15 amino acids. Germline CDR1 reads SGHNT; CDR2 reads YENEEA. This TCR derives from a woman older than 75 with urothelial cancer. The V gene is TRBV11-3, the J gene TRBJ2-1; TRBD2 matches at 13 bases. The sample in question was PBMCs, obtained around atezolizumab (anti-PD-L1) treatment. The CDR3 loop reads CASSSGLAGVSQQFF. DNA of the CDR3: TGTGCCAGCAGCTCCGGACTAGCGGGAGTATCTCAGCAGTTCTTC.